This T cell receptor (beta chain) emerged from a study of beta chain features in type 1 diabetes. Overall study context: All of the samples together had over 90 million sorted cells examined.

V lost 7 bases and J lost 10, with 13 bases in between. Germline CDR1 and CDR2: SNHLY and FYNNEI. The CDR3 totals 11 residues. All of the isolated RNA was reverse transcribed, so expressed TCRB transcripts were sequenced. Only in-frame clones appear in the TCRdb table, and some are missing; sequencing was by immunoSEQ multiplex PCR. The repertoire has roughly 380,000 clones, roughly 21% of them found once; the top ten carry under 0.055%. Every sorted population was more than 98% pure. The V gene is TRBV2, the J gene TRBJ2-5, with a weak D call TRBD1 (6 bases). This clonotype originated in a woman younger than 35 in good health. The sample comprised naive CD4+ T cells from blood. CDR3 sequence reads: CASKGELVQYF. DNA for the CDR3: TGTGCCAGCAAGGGGGAGTTGGTCCAGTACTTC. The complete variable domain, with remaining parts taken from reference TRBV2 and TRBJ2-5, reads EPEVTQTPSHQVTQMGQEVILRCVPISNHLYFYWYRQILGQKVEFLVSFYNNEISEKSEIFDDQFSVERPDGSNFTLKIRSTKLEDSAMYFCASKGELVQYFGPGTRLLVL.